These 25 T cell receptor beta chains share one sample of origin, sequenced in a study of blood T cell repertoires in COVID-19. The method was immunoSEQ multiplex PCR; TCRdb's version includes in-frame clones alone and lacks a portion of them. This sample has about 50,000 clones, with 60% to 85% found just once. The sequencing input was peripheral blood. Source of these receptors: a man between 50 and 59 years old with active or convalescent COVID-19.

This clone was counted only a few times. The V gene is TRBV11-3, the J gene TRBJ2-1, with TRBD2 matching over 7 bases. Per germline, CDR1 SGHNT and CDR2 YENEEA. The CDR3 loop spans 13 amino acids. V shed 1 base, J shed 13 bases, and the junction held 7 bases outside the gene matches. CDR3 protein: CASSLVQAGLQFF. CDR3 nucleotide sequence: TGTGCCAGCAGCTTAGTTCAAGCGGGGCTACAGTTCTTC.

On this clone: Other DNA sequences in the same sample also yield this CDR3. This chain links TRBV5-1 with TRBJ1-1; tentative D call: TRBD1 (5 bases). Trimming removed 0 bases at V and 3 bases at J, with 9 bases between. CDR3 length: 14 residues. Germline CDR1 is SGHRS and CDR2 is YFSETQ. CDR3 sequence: CASSLAGGYTEAFF. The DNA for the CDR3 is TGCGCCAGCAGCTTGGCCGGGGGGTACACTGAAGCTTTCTTT.

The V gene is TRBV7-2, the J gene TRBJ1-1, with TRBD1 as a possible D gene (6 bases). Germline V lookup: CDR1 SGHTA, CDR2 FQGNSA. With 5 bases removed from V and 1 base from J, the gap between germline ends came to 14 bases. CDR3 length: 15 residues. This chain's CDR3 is CASSPARQANTEAFF. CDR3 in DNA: TGTGCCAGCAGCCCCGCGAGACAGGCGAACACTGAAGCTTTCTTT.

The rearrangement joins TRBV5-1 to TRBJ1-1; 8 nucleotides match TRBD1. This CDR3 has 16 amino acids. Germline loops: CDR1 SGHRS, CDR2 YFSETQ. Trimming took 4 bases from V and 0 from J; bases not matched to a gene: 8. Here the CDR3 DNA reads TGCGCCAGCAGCGAACGGACAGGGAAAATGAACACTGAAGCTTTCTTT. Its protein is CASSERTGKMNTEAFF.

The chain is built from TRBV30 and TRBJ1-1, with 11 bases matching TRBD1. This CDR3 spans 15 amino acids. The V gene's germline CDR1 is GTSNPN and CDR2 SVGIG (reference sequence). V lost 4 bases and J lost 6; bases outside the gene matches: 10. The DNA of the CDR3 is TGTGCCTGGACCGGTCCGGGACAGGGGGTTTCTGAAGCTTTCTTT. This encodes CAWTGPGQGVSEAFF.

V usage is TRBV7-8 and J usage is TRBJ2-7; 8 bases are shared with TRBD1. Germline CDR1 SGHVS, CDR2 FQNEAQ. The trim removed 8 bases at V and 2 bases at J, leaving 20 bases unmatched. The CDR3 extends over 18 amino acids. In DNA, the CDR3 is TGTGCCAGCGTCAACTCTCCCCTCGGGACAGGACCTACCTACGAGCAGTACTTC. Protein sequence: CASVNSPLGTGPTYEQYF. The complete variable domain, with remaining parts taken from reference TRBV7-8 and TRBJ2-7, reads GAGVSQSPRYKVAKRGQDVALRCDPISGHVSLFWYQQALGQGPEFLTYFQNEAQLDKSGLPSDRFFAERPEGSVSTLKIQRTQQEDSAVYLCASVNSPLGTGPTYEQYFGPGTRLTVT.

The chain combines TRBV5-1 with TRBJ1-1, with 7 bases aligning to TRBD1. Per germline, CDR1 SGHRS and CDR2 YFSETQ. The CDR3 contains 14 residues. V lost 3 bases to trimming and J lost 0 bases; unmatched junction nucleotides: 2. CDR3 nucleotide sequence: TGCGCCAGCAGCTCGGGACAGTTGAACACTGAAGCTTTCTTT. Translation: CASSSGQLNTEAFF.

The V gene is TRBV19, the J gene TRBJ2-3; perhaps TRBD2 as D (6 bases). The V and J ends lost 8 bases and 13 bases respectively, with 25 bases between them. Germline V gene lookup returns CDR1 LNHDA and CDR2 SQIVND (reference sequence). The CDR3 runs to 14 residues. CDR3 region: CASWSGQGGDGEYF. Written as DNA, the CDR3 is TGTGCCAGTTGGTCAGGGCAGGGAGGTGATGGCGAGTATTTT. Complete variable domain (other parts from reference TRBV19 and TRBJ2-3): DGGITQSPKYLFRKEGQNVTLSCEQNLNHDAMYWYRQDPGQGLRLIYYSQIVNDFQKGDIAEGYSVSREKKESFPLTVTSAQKNPTAFYLCASWSGQGGDGEYFGPGTRLTVL.

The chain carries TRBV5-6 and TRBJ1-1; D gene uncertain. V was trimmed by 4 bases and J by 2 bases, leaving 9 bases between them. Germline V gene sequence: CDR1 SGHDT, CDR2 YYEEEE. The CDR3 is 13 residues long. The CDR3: CASSVSPNTEAFF. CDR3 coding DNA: TGTGCCAGCAGCGTGAGTCCCAACACTGAAGCTTTCTTT.

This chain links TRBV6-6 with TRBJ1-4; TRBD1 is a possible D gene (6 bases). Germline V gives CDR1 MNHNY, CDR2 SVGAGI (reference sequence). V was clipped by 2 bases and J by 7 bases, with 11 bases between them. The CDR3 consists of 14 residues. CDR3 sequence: CASSYRGGGEKLFF. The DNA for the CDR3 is TGTGCCAGCAGTTACCGCGGGGGCGGTGAAAAACTGTTTTTT.

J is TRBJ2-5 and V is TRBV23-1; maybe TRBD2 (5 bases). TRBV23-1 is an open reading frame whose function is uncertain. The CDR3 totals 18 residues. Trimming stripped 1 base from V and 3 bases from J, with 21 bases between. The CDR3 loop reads CASSQFIRAGEWKETQYF. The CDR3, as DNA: TGCGCCAGCAGTCAATTCATCCGGGCGGGCGAATGGAAAGAGACCCAGTACTTC.

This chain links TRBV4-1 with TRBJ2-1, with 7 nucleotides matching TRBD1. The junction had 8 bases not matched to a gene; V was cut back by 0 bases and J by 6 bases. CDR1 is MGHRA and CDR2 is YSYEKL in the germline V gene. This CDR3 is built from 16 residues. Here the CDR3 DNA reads TGCGCCAGCAGCCAAGACGGGACAGATCCCTTCAATGAGCAGTTCTTC. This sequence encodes CASSQDGTDPFNEQFF.

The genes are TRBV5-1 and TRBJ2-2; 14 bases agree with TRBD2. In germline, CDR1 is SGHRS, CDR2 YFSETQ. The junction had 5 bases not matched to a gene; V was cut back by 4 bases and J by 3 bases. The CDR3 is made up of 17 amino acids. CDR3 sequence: CASSTGLAGEDTGELFF. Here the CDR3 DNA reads TGCGCCAGCAGCACGGGACTAGCGGGAGAAGACACCGGGGAGCTGTTTTTT.

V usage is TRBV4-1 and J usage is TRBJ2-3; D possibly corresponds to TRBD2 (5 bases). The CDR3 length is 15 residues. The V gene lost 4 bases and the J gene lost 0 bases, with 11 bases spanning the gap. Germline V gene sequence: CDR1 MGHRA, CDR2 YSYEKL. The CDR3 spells CASSPRAGSTDTQYF. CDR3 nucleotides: TGCGCCAGCAGCCCCCGGGCGGGTAGCACAGATACGCAGTATTTT.

The CDR3 region is CASSGTSGSYGANVLTF. CDR3 sequence (DNA): TGTGCCAGTAGCGGGACTAGCGGGAGCTATGGGGCCAACGTCCTGACTTTC. The chain has TRBV19 and TRBJ2-6, with 14 bases aligning to TRBD2. The germline V gene has CDR1 LNHDA and CDR2 SQIVND (reference sequence). V dropped 6 bases and J dropped 3; count of bases not matched to a gene: 4. The CDR3 loop spans 17 amino acids.

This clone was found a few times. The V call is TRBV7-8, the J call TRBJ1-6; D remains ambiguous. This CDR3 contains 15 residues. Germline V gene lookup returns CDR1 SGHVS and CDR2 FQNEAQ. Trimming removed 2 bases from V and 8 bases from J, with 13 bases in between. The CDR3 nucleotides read TGTGCCAGCAGCTTAAACCCGGGAAGGGATTCACCCCTCCACTTT. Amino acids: CASSLNPGRDSPLHF.

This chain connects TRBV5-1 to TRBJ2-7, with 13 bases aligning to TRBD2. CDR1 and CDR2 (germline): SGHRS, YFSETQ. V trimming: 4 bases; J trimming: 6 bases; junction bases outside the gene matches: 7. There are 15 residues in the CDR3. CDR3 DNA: TGCGCCAGCAGCCTCGGACTAGCGGGAGTCAGCGAGCAGTACTTC. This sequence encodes CASSLGLAGVSEQYF.

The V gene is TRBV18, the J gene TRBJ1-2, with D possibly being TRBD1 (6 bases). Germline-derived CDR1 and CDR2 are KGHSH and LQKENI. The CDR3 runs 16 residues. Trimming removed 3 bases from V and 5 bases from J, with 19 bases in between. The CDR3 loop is CASSPERQGQAYGYTF. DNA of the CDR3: TGTGCCAGCTCACCTGAACGTCAGGGGCAGGCATATGGCTACACCTTC.

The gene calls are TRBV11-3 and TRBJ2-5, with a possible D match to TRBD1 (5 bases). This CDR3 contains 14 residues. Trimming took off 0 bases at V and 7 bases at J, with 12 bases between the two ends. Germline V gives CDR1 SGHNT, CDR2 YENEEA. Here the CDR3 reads CASSLEAAQGTQYF. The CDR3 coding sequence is TGTGCCAGCAGCTTAGAGGCAGCTCAGGGGACCCAGTACTTC.

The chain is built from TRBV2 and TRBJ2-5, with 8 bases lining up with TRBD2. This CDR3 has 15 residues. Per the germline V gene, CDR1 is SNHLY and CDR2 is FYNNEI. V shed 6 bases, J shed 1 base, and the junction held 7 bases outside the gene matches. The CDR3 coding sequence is TGTGCCAGCAGCGCCTTAGCGGGGCGCCAAGAGACCCAGTACTTC. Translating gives CASSALAGRQETQYF.

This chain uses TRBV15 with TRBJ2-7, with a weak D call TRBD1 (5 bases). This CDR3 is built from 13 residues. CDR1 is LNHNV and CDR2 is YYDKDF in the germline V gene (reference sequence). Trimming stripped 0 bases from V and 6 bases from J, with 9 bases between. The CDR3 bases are TGTGCCACCAGCAGAGAGTCAGGGTTCGAGCAGTACTTC. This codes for CATSRESGFEQYF.

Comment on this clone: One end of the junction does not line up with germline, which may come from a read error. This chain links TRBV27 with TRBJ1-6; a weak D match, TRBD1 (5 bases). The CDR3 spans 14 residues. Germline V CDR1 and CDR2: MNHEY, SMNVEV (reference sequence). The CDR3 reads CASSWRGVDSPFHF. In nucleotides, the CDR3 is TGTGCCAGCAGTTGGCGGGGGGTCGATTCACCCTTCCACTTT.

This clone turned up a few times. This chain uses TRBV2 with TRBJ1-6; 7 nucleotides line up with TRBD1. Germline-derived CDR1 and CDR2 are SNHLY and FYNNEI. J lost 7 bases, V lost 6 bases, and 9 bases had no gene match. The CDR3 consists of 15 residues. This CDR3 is CASRPGQVGNSPLHF. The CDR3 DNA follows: TGTGCCAGCAGACCAGGACAGGTCGGAAATTCACCCCTCCACTTT.

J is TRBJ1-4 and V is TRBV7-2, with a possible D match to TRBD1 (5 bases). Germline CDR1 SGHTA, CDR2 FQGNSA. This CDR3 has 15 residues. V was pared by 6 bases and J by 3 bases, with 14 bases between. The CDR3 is CASRSSREANEKLFF. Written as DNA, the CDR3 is TGTGCCAGCAGATCCTCCAGGGAGGCTAATGAAAAACTGTTTTTT.

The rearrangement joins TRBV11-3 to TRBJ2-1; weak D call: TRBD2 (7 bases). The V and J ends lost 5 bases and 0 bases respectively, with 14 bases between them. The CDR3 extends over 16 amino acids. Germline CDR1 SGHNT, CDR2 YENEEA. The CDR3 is CASSAKGGVSYNEQFF. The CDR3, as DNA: TGTGCCAGCAGCGCAAAGGGGGGGGTCTCCTACAATGAGCAGTTCTTC.